Listed below are T cell receptor beta chains from one sample, sequenced in a study of OX40 agonist ivuxolimab in advanced cancers. Only in-frame clones appear in the TCRdb table, and some are missing; sequencing was by immunoSEQ multiplex PCR. The profile covers roughly 75,000 clones, with about nine tenths appearing a single time and around 0.39% taken by the ten largest. The starting material was CD4+ or CD8+ T cells sorted from blood, obtained in a trial of the OX40 agonist ivuxolimab. The receptors derive from an adult with an advanced solid tumor such as melanoma, head and neck, liver or kidney cancer. Each CDR3 is given with its conserved first and last residue. A D gene is named only where the DNA matches it firmly. Size tells how often a clone was seen (once, few, many) or the class of an expanded clone, and some rows leave it out.

>TRBJ1-2|NA|TRBV7-8|NA
CASSPGRVPLGYTF
TGTGCCAGCAGCCCAGGCAGGGTTCCTCTAGGCTACACCTTC
>TRBJ1-2|NA|TRBV28|NA
CASSFRQYGYTF
TGTGCCAGCAGTTTTCGACAGTATGGCTACACCTTC
>TRBJ1-5|once|TRBV4-3|NA
CASSRDQGQPQHF
TGCGCCAGCAGCCGAGACCAGGGTCAGCCCCAGCATTTT
>TRBJ2-1|NA|TRBV2|TRBD2
CASSELGTRDNEQFF
TGTGCCAGCAGTGAACTCGGGACTAGAGACAATGAGCAGTTCTTC
>TRBJ2-1|NA|TRBV28|TRBD2
CASQAGTSPYNEQFF
TGTGCCAGTCAGGCCGGGACTAGCCCCTACAATGAGCAGTTCTTC
>TRBJ1-1|NA|TRBV30|NA
CACDTQGGGTEAFF
TGTGCCTGCGATACCCAGGGAGGTGGGACTGAAGCTTTCTTT
>TRBJ1-1|NA|TRBV6-5|NA
CASSYRGLTEAFF
TGTGCCAGCAGTTACCGGGGGTTGACTGAAGCTTTCTTT
>TRBJ1-2|NA|TRBV5-1|NA
CASSHGTFRDGLSYGYTF
TGCGCCAGCAGCCACGGTACGTTCCGGGACGGGCTGTCTTATGGCTACACCTTC
>TRBJ2-3|NA|TRBV11-3|NA
CASSLGSDTQYF
TGTGCCAGCAGCTTAGGGTCAGATACGCAGTATTTT
>TRBJ2-3|NA|TRBV7-2|NA
CASSQGWGRTDTQYF
TGTGCCAGCAGTCAGGGATGGGGGCGCACAGATACGCAGTATTTT
>TRBJ2-5|NA|TRBV14|NA
CASSYQETQYF
TGTGCCAGCAGCTACCAAGAGACCCAGTACTTC
>TRBJ2-7|few|TRBV29-1|TRBD2
CSVAGLAGALSYEQYF
TGCAGCGTTGCTGGTCTAGCGGGGGCCTTATCCTACGAGCAGTACTTC
>TRBJ1-2|NA|TRBV28|NA
CASSFGFLGYTF
TGTGCCAGCAGTTTCGGGTTTCTGGGCTACACCTTC
>TRBJ1-4|NA|TRBV7-9|NA
CASSLVSGPAPNEKLFF
TGTGCCAGCAGCTTAGTGTCAGGCCCCGCGCCTAATGAAAAACTGTTTTTT
>TRBJ2-1|NA|TRBV5-1|TRBD2
CASSVNGLAGYNEQFF
TGCGCCAGCAGCGTTAATGGACTAGCGGGCTACAATGAGCAGTTCTTC
>TRBJ1-1|NA|TRBV6-1|NA
CASGTGTPGTEAFF
TGTGCCAGCGGGACTGGGACGCCTGGTACTGAAGCTTTCTTT
>TRBJ1-5|few|TRBV4-1|TRBD1
CASSHGTGGLIRNQPQHF
TGCGCCAGCAGCCATGGGACAGGGGGCTTGATCCGGAATCAGCCCCAGCATTTT
>TRBJ2-7|NA|TRBV28|TRBD1
CASRRDRGYEQYF
TGTGCCAGCAGGCGGGACAGGGGCTACGAGCAGTACTTC
>TRBJ1-2|NA|TRBV6-1|NA
CASTDSRYGYTF
TGTGCCAGCACGGATTCCCGCTATGGCTACACCTTC
>TRBJ2-7|NA|TRBV5-1|TRBD2
CASSLAPGAGGTYEQYF
TGCGCCAGCAGCTTGGCTCCGGGGGCGGGAGGTACCTACGAGCAGTACTTC
>TRBJ2-1|NA|TRBV5-6|NA
CASSLSMQSRVF
TGTGCCAGCAGCTTGAGTATGCAGTCTAGGGTCTTC
>TRBJ1-6|once|TRBV5-1|NA
CASSEQDSPLHF
TGCGCCAGCAGCGAACAGGATTCACCCCTCCACTTT
>TRBJ1-4|once|TRBV13|TRBD1
CASSLYQGASNEKLFF
TGTGCCAGCAGCTTATACCAGGGGGCTTCTAATGAAAAACTGTTTTTT
>TRBJ2-7|NA|TRBV19|NA
CASSIRQGEQYF
TGTGCCAGTAGTATACGCCAGGGCGAGCAGTACTTC
>TRBJ2-7|NA|TRBV10-3|NA
CAISESGSNEQYF
TGTGCCATCAGTGAGTCAGGGAGTAACGAGCAGTACTTC
>TRBJ2-1|NA|TRBV28|NA
CASSYRDWGRTHEQFF
TGTGCCAGCAGTTACCGAGACTGGGGGCGCACACATGAGCAGTTCTTC
>TRBJ1-2|NA|TRBV7-2|TRBD1
CASSGQTGGEGYTF
TGTGCCAGCAGCGGCCAGACAGGGGGTGAGGGCTACACCTTC
>TRBJ2-5|NA|TRBV6-5|TRBD1
CASSRQGPRETQYF
TGTGCCAGCAGCCGACAGGGCCCACGGGAGACCCAGTACTTC
>TRBJ2-5|NA|TRBV6-5|NA
CASSKWGVGETQYF
TGTGCCAGCTCGAAATGGGGGGTGGGGGAGACCCAGTACTTC
>TRBJ1-5|NA|TRBV11-2|NA
CASSSTPYSNQPQHF
TGTGCCAGCAGCTCGACACCTTATAGCAATCAGCCCCAGCATTTT
>TRBJ2-1|once|TRBV18|TRBD2
CASSLAGYSYNEQFF
TGTGCCAGCTCCCTAGCGGGATATTCCTACAATGAGCAGTTCTTC
>TRBJ1-1|NA|TRBV7-9|NA
CASSFSDTEAFF
TGTGCCAGCAGCTTCTCCGACACTGAAGCTTTCTTT
>TRBJ2-7|NA|TRBV5-1|NA
CASSLGQAEGEQYF
TGCGCCAGCAGCTTGGGACAGGCGGAGGGAGAGCAGTACTTC
>TRBJ2-7|NA|TRBV30|NA
CAWSKEGYEQYF
TGTGCCTGGAGTAAAGAGGGTTACGAGCAGTACTTC
>TRBJ2-3|NA|TRBV7-2|NA
CATKTSRVTTDTQYF
TGTGCCACTAAAACAAGTAGGGTCACGACAGATACGCAGTATTTT
>TRBJ2-3|NA|TRBV5-1|NA
CASSLGSIGTDTQYF
TGCGCCAGCAGCTTGGGAAGTATAGGCACAGATACGCAGTATTTT
>TRBJ1-5|NA|TRBV7-2|NA
CASSFLESNQPQHF
TGTGCCAGCAGCTTCCTCGAGAGCAATCAGCCCCAGCATTTT
>TRBJ1-1|NA|TRBV2|TRBD1
CASTRTGGITEAFF
TGTGCCAGCACCAGGACAGGGGGGATTACTGAAGCTTTCTTT
>TRBJ2-7|NA|TRBV6-5|NA
CASTKQGSHEQYF
TGTGCCAGCACCAAGCAGGGGTCCCACGAGCAGTACTTC
>TRBJ2-1|NA|TRBV28|NA
CASSLRSLAGEQFF
TGTGCCAGCAGTTTAAGAAGCCTAGCCGGTGAGCAGTTCTTC
>TRBJ1-1|NA|TRBV14|NA
CASSQSSGTSRAFF
TGTGCCAGCAGTCAATCGTCAGGGACCTCCCGGGCTTTCTTT
>TRBJ2-3|NA|TRBV14|NA
CASSQDWQRAETDTQYF
TGTGCCAGCAGCCAAGATTGGCAAAGGGCCGAGACAGATACGCAGTATTTT
>TRBJ1-1|NA|TRBV6-5|TRBD1
CASSYTGVAEAFF
TGTGCCAGCAGTTACACAGGGGTCGCTGAAGCTTTCTTT
>TRBJ2-7|NA|TRBV6-6|TRBD1
CASSAPGRGPSYEQYF
TGTGCCAGCAGTGCGCCCGGCAGGGGGCCGTCCTACGAGCAGTACTTC
>TRBJ2-5|NA|TRBV19|NA
CASSSLMTQETQYF
TGTGCCAGTAGTAGCCTCATGACCCAAGAGACCCAGTACTTC
>TRBJ2-7|NA|TRBV28|TRBD1
CASTLTGTAGYEQYF
TGTGCCAGCACCCTGACGGGGACAGCAGGTTACGAGCAGTACTTC
>TRBJ2-7|NA|TRBV5-1|TRBD2
CASNPRTSGTYEQYF
TGCGCCAGCAACCCCCGGACTAGCGGGACCTACGAGCAGTACTTC
>TRBJ1-2|NA|TRBV28|TRBD1
CASSSTTGTNYGYTF
TGTGCCAGCAGTTCAACGACAGGGACTAACTATGGCTACACCTTC
>TRBJ2-7|NA|TRBV5-1|NA
CASSSDGTTREQYF
TGCGCCAGCAGCTCGGACGGGACGACGAGAGAGCAGTACTTC
>TRBJ1-5|NA|TRBV28|NA
CASSLLIRNQPQHF
TGTGCCAGCAGCCTATTAATCCGGAACCAGCCCCAGCATTTT
>TRBJ1-3|NA|TRBV18|NA
CASSPTEPSGNTIYF
TGTGCCAGCTCACCGACAGAGCCCTCTGGAAACACCATATATTTT